These T cell receptor beta chains were read from a single sample in a study of shared clonotypes between healthy human individuals. Sequencing used immunoSEQ multiplex PCR; TCRdb keeps in-frame clones, though not all of them. This table has about 670,000 clones, approximately 79% appearing once. The sequencing input was memory CD4+ T cells sorted from blood. The receptors were sampled from a woman in her thirties in good health. Both conserved end residues are trimmed from each CDR3. Fields, in order: V gene, J gene, CDR3 protein.

v_gene: TRBV28
j_gene: TRBJ1-5
CDR3aa: ASSLMGNQPQH

v_gene: TRBV15
j_gene: TRBJ1-3
CDR3aa: ATGDRGNTIY

v_gene: TRBV5-1
j_gene: TRBJ2-2
CDR3aa: ASSFGLAGGHSTGELF

v_gene: TRBV19
j_gene: TRBJ2-1
CDR3aa: ASSIRSFVGQGLNEQF

v_gene: TRBV29-1
j_gene: TRBJ1-1
CDR3aa: SVVDPWGAF

v_gene: TRBV20-1
j_gene: TRBJ1-5
CDR3aa: SAREGQPQH

v_gene: TRBV10-3
j_gene: TRBJ1-5
CDR3aa: AIRRTPDQPQH

v_gene: TRBV6-4
j_gene: TRBJ2-2
CDR3aa: ASRAYLNTGELF

v_gene: TRBV25-1
j_gene: TRBJ2-1
CDR3aa: ASSEPGDRGFGEQF

v_gene: TRBV28
j_gene: TRBJ2-6
CDR3aa: ASSSPSGTSGANVLT

v_gene: TRBV19
j_gene: TRBJ2-7
CDR3aa: ASSMNFPRVDPYEQY

v_gene: TRBV5-1
j_gene: TRBJ2-2
CDR3aa: ASSLDQREYTGELF

v_gene: TRBV5-1
j_gene: TRBJ2-3
CDR3aa: ASSLDWRTDTQY

v_gene: TRBV6-1
j_gene: TRBJ2-7
CDR3aa: ASSEATNQQASPYEQY

v_gene: TRBV7-2
j_gene: TRBJ1-5
CDR3aa: ASSLVWTANQPQH

v_gene: TRBV5-1
j_gene: TRBJ2-3
CDR3aa: ASSSQGKGADTQY

v_gene: TRBV7-9
j_gene: TRBJ1-2
CDR3aa: ASSFNGRDGYT

v_gene: TRBV5-1
j_gene: TRBJ1-1
CDR3aa: ASSLLLNTEAF

v_gene: TRBV2
j_gene: TRBJ2-7
CDR3aa: ASSGEGQGQSEQY

v_gene: TRBV28
j_gene: TRBJ1-1
CDR3aa: ASSLSGGALEAF

v_gene: TRBV5-5
j_gene: TRBJ2-4
CDR3aa: ASFASSDRDIQY

v_gene: TRBV14
j_gene: TRBJ2-7
CDR3aa: ASSQAHGTQTYEQY

v_gene: TRBV7-4
j_gene: TRBJ2-7
CDR3aa: ASSLLEGPYEQY

v_gene: TRBV7-9
j_gene: TRBJ1-1
CDR3aa: ASSLEVMNTEAF

v_gene: TRBV11-2
j_gene: TRBJ2-1
CDR3aa: ASSFRVRQEQF

v_gene: TRBV29-1
j_gene: TRBJ2-3
CDR3aa: SVEEAGDTQY

v_gene: TRBV23-1
j_gene: TRBJ2-4
CDR3aa: ASSPNLTRGQVTKNIQY

v_gene: TRBV5-4
j_gene: TRBJ2-7
CDR3aa: ASSLAAGGVH

v_gene: TRBV27
j_gene: TRBJ2-7
CDR3aa: ASSPRGSLSYEQY

v_gene: TRBV7-7
j_gene: TRBJ2-1
CDR3aa: ASSLGVDNEQF

v_gene: TRBV5-1
j_gene: TRBJ2-3
CDR3aa: ASGASGSSDTQY

v_gene: TRBV28
j_gene: TRBJ2-1
CDR3aa: ASSLLSGSYNEQF

v_gene: TRBV11-2
j_gene: TRBJ2-1
CDR3aa: ASSFIYEQF